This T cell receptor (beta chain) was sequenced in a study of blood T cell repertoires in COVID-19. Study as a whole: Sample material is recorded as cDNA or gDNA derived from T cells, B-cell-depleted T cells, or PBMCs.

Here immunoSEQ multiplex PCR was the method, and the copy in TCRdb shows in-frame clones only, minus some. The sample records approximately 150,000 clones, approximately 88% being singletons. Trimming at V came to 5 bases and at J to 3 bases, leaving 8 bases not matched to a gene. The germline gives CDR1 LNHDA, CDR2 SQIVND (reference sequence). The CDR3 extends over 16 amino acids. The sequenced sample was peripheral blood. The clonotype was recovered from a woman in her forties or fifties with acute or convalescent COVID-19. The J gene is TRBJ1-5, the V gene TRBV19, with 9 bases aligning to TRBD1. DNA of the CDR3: TGTGCCAGTAGTTTGACCGGGACAGGGTTCAATCAGCCCCAGCATTTT. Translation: CASSLTGTGFNQPQHF.